The rows below give T cell receptor beta chains drawn from one sample of a study of T cell changes during pregnancy in multiple sclerosis. TCRdb's copy holds only in-frame clones and misses some; the assay was immunoSEQ multiplex PCR. The table includes tens of thousands of clones, 90% to 95% detected once. The sample consisted of CD4+ T cells from peripheral blood mononuclear cells, taken after pregnancy. The receptor source for this set is a female donor with multiple sclerosis, enrolled in a pregnancy study. Both conserved end residues are trimmed from each CDR3. Fields, in order: CDR3 length, V gene, CDR3 protein.

CDR3 length: 12; V gene: TRBV19; CDR3 protein: ASIRSAGHQPQH
CDR3 length: 11; V gene: TRBV6-5; CDR3 protein: ASSNGQNSPLH
CDR3 length: 14; V gene: TRBV7-2; CDR3 protein: ASSTIQTGRSSGYT
CDR3 length: 15; V gene: TRBV19; CDR3 protein: ASSRTLPGTGNQPQH
CDR3 length: 9; V gene: TRBV5-8; CDR3 protein: ASSRYGELF
CDR3 length: 13; V gene: TRBV6-1; CDR3 protein: ASREQGKRGGELF
CDR3 length: 12; V gene: TRBV6-6; CDR3 protein: ASRSGTGDNEQF
CDR3 length: 12; V gene: TRBV5-1; CDR3 protein: ASSLDRSNEKLF
CDR3 length: 11; V gene: TRBV5-5; CDR3 protein: ASSFERNTEAF
CDR3 length: 11; V gene: TRBV30; CDR3 protein: AWMGSPAEKLF
CDR3 length: 13; V gene: TRBV19; CDR3 protein: ASSIGDRWTGELF
CDR3 length: 11; V gene: TRBV30; CDR3 protein: AWSVSGGTEAF
CDR3 length: 12; V gene: TRBV6-6; CDR3 protein: ASSEGSGANVLT
CDR3 length: 12; V gene: TRBV27; CDR3 protein: ASIDLVRLGKAF
CDR3 length: 17; V gene: TRBV23-1; CDR3 protein: ASTMEGWVTANFYNEQF
CDR3 length: 13; V gene: TRBV7-3; CDR3 protein: ASRPGLLNTGELF
CDR3 length: 13; V gene: TRBV5-4; CDR3 protein: ASSLGAGSQGEQY
CDR3 length: 10; V gene: TRBV10-2; CDR3 protein: ASSETEYEQY
CDR3 length: 13; V gene: TRBV5-6; CDR3 protein: ASSDGTYAGNTIY
CDR3 length: 14; V gene: TRBV14; CDR3 protein: ASSPIQGTVTYEQY
CDR3 length: 12; V gene: TRBV10-3; CDR3 protein: AISENEGAREQY
CDR3 length: 10; V gene: TRBV30; CDR3 protein: AWTRNTDTQY
CDR3 length: 12; V gene: TRBV7-9; CDR3 protein: ASSLRTGAYEQY
CDR3 length: 11; V gene: TRBV29-1; CDR3 protein: GTGTGHTGELF
CDR3 length: 12; V gene: TRBV27; CDR3 protein: ASSLDGQGQPQH
CDR3 length: 13; V gene: TRBV4-2; CDR3 protein: ASSQPGTVDSPLH
CDR3 length: 10; V gene: TRBV30; CDR3 protein: AWRRQGGEQF
CDR3 length: 13; V gene: TRBV11-2; CDR3 protein: ASSLAGTGNTEAF
CDR3 length: 13; V gene: TRBV27; CDR3 protein: ASTRTGESGNTIY
CDR3 length: 11; V gene: TRBV2; CDR3 protein: ATETGGGETQY
CDR3 length: 12; V gene: TRBV11-2; CDR3 protein: ASSLGPRGFEQY
CDR3 length: 12; V gene: TRBV30; CDR3 protein: AWSVLGQAYEQY
CDR3 length: 12; V gene: TRBV25-1; CDR3 protein: ASSQGARGTEAF
CDR3 length: 16; V gene: TRBV11-3; CDR3 protein: ASSKTGSRQSRANVLT
CDR3 length: 14; V gene: TRBV4-1; CDR3 protein: ASSQDEGDNGNTIY
CDR3 length: 13; V gene: TRBV11-2; CDR3 protein: ASSYPGQGNYGYT
CDR3 length: 12; V gene: TRBV6-5; CDR3 protein: ASSYRTDNEKLF
CDR3 length: 15; V gene: TRBV19; CDR3 protein: ASSTQWSGRGRDGYT
CDR3 length: 12; V gene: TRBV27; CDR3 protein: ASSPKTGNYGYT
CDR3 length: 14; V gene: TRBV7-3; CDR3 protein: ASSLSSTGNTGELF
CDR3 length: 13; V gene: TRBV27; CDR3 protein: ASSREGQGRDIQY
CDR3 length: 12; V gene: TRBV7-9; CDR3 protein: ASSWGTVNTEAF
CDR3 length: 14; V gene: TRBV15; CDR3 protein: ATSRDRGTAYNEQF
CDR3 length: 14; V gene: TRBV19; CDR3 protein: ASSIVRQVEGQPQH
CDR3 length: 11; V gene: TRBV30; CDR3 protein: AWSGTGAARAF
CDR3 length: 13; V gene: TRBV6-1; CDR3 protein: ASRGGESNNQPQH
CDR3 length: 12; V gene: TRBV30; CDR3 protein: AGISGTGTYEQY
CDR3 length: 11; V gene: TRBV5-1; CDR3 protein: ASSGQTDSPLH
CDR3 length: 14; V gene: TRBV5-8; CDR3 protein: ASSLAAGTSVYEQF
CDR3 length: 12; V gene: TRBV6-5; CDR3 protein: ASSILGQHYEQY
CDR3 length: 16; V gene: TRBV9; CDR3 protein: ASSVVLGRDPLTDTQY
CDR3 length: 13; V gene: TRBV25-1; CDR3 protein: ASSEWRSSGNTIY
CDR3 length: 12; V gene: TRBV10-3; CDR3 protein: AIRGQGAAGELF
CDR3 length: 14; V gene: TRBV5-4; CDR3 protein: ASSTFMAGADNEQF